This record concerns one T cell receptor (beta chain) sequence. The sample comes from a study of shared T cell receptors in the human thymus. Sequencing was performed with immunoSEQ multiplex PCR; in TCRdb, only in-frame clones are kept and a portion is missing. Of approximately 490,000 clones in the sample, around 78% were seen once. The length of the CDR3 is 13 residues. Germline CDR1 reads SGDLS; CDR2 reads YYNGEE. V shed 1 base and J 9 bases; nucleotides not matched to a gene: 4. The sample was also reused in another study, on human thymus T cells. That report adds: Resections from corrective heart surgery supplied the thymus tissue. Highly overlapping thymic repertoires among unrelated individuals were reported in related research.

This chain connects TRBV9 to TRBJ2-1; the match to TRBD2 covers 7 bases. Input material: thymocytes. The clonotype originates from a boy under two years old with a congenital heart defect. CDR3 loop: CASSVRGRGEQFF. The CDR3 region has the DNA TGTGCCAGCAGCGTAAGAGGGAGGGGTGAGCAGTTCTTC.